This T cell receptor beta chain is drawn from a study of CD8+CD57+ T cells in acquired aplastic anemia. The sequenced patients had an expansion of CD8+CD57+ cells seen by flow cytometry. Blood came from patients not yet given any therapy. This clonotype was seen more than once but under ten times. The use of genomic DNA as template underpinned the TCR beta VDJ and CDR3 profiling. TCRdb reprocessed the reads with MiXCR, giving one entry per CDR3 protein. The sample records about 470,000 distinct CDR3 sequences, around 30% being singletons. This CDR3 has 20 residues. Looked up from germline, CDR1 is SGDLS and CDR2 is YYNGEE. V gave up 1 base and J gave up 0 bases, with 20 bases separating them.

This clonotype was obtained from a human donor with aplastic anemia. The chain joins TRBV9 to TRBJ2-6, with D tentatively TRBD1 (6 bases). The sample consisted of sorted CD4+, CD8+, or CD8+CD57+ T cells (not recorded which) from PBMCs. CDR3 region: CASSVTETPGQYSGANVLTF. Written as DNA, the CDR3 is TGTGCCAGCAGCGTAACCGAGACCCCGGGACAATACTCTGGGGCCAACGTCCTGACTTTC.